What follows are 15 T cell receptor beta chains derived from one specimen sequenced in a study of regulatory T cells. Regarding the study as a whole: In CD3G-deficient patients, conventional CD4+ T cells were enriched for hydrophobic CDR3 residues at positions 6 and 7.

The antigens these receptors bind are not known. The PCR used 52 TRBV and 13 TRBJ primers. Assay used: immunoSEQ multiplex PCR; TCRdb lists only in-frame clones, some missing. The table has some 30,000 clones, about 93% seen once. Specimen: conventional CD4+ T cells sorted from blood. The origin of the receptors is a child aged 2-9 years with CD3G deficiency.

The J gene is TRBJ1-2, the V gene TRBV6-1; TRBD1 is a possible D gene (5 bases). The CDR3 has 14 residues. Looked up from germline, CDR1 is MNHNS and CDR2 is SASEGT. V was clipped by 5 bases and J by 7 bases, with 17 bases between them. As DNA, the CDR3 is TGTGCCAGCAGTACCCAACCCAGGGCCGGTGGCTACACCTTC. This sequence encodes CASSTQPRAGGYTF.

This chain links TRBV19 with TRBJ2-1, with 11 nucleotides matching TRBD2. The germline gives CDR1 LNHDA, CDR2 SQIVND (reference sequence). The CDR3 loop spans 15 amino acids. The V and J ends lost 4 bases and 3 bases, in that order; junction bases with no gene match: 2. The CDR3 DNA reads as TGTGCCAGTAGTAGACTAGCGGGGTTCTACAATGAGCAGTTCTTC. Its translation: CASSRLAGFYNEQFF.

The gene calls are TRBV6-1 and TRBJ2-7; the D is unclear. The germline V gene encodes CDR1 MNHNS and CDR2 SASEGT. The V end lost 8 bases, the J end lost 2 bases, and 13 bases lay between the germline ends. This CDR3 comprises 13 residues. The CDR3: CASGTALTYEQYF. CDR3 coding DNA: TGTGCCAGCGGTACAGCGCTTACCTACGAGCAGTACTTC.

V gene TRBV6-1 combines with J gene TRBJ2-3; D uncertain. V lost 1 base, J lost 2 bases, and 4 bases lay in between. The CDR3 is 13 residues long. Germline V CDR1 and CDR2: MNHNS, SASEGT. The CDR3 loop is CASSEGVTDTQYF. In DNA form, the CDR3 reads TGTGCCAGCAGTGAAGGTGTCACAGATACGCAGTATTTT.

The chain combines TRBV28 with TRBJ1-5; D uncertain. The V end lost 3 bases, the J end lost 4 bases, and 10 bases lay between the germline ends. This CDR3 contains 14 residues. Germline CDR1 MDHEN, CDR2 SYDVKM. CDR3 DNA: TGTGCCAGCAGTTTCCCCCAGCGTAATCAGCCCCAGCATTTT. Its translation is CASSFPQRNQPQHF.

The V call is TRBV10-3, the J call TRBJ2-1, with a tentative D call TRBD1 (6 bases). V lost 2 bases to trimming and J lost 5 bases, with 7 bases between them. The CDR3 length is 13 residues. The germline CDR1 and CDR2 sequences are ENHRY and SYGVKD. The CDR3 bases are TGTGCCATCAGTGAGAACAGGGACAATGAGCAGTTCTTC. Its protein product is CAISENRDNEQFF.

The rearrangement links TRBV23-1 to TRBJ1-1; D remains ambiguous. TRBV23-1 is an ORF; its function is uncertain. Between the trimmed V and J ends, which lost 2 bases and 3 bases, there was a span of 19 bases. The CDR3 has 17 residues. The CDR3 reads CASSQPNPGRRDTEAFF. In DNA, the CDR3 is TGCGCCAGCAGTCAACCCAACCCAGGAAGGAGGGACACTGAAGCTTTCTTT.

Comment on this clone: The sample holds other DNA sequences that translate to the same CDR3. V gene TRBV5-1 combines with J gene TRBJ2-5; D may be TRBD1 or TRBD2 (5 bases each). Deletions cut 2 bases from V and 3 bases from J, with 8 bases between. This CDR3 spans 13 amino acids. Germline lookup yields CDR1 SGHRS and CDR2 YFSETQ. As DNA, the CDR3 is TGCGCCAGCAGCTTAGGGACGGAAGAGACCCAGTACTTC. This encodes CASSLGTEETQYF. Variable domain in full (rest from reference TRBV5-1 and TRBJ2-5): KAGVTQTPRYLIKTRGQQVTLSCSPISGHRSVSWYQQTPGQGLQFLFEYFSETQRNKGNFPGRFSGRQFSNSRSEMNVSTLELGDSALYLCASSLGTEETQYFGPGTRLLVL.

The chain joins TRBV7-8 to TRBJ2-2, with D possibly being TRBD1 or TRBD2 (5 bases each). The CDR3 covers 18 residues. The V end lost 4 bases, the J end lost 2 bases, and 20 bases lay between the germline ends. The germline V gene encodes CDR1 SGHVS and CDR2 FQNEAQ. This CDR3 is CASSSIVPGRANTGELFF. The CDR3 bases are TGTGCCAGCAGCTCAATTGTCCCGGGACGTGCAAACACCGGGGAGCTGTTTTTT.

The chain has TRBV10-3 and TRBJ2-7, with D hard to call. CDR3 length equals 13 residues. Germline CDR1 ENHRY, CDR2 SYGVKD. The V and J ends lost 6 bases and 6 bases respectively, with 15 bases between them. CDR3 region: CAIRSQAWGEQYF. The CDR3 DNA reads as TGTGCCATCAGGTCCCAGGCCTGGGGCGAGCAGTACTTC.

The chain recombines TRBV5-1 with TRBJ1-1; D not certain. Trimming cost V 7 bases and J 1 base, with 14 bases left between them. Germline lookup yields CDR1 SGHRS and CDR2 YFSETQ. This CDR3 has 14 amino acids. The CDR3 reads CASRPQSENTEAFF. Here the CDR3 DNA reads TGCGCCAGCCGACCTCAGTCAGAGAACACTGAAGCTTTCTTT.

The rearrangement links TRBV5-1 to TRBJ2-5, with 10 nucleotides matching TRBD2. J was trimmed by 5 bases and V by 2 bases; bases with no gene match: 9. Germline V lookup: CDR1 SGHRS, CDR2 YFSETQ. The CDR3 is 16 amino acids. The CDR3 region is CASSFGSGRFGETQYF. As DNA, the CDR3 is TGCGCCAGCAGCTTCGGTAGCGGGAGGTTCGGGGAGACCCAGTACTTC. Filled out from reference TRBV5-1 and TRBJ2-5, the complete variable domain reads KAGVTQTPRYLIKTRGQQVTLSCSPISGHRSVSWYQQTPGQGLQFLFEYFSETQRNKGNFPGRFSGRQFSNSRSEMNVSTLELGDSALYLCASSFGSGRFGETQYFGPGTRLLVL.

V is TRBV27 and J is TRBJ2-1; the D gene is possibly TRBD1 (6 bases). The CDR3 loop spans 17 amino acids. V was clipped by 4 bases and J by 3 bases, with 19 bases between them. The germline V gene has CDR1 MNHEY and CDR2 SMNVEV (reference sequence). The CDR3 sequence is CASSSRKTGQSYNEQFF. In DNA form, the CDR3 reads TGTGCCAGCAGTTCCAGAAAAACGGGACAAAGCTACAATGAGCAGTTCTTC.

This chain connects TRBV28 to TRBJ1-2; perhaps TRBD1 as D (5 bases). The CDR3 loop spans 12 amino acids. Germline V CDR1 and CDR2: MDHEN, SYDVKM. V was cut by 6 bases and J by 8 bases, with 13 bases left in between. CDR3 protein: CASSQAGEGYTF. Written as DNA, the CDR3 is TGTGCCAGCAGCCAAGCGGGGGAAGGCTACACCTTC.

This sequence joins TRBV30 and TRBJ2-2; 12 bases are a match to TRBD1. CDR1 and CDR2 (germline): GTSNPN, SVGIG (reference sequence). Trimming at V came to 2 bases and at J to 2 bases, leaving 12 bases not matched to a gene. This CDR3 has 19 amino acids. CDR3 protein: CAWSRGTGGQPYNTGELFF. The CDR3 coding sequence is TGTGCCTGGAGTAGGGGGACAGGGGGCCAACCCTACAACACCGGGGAGCTGTTTTTT.